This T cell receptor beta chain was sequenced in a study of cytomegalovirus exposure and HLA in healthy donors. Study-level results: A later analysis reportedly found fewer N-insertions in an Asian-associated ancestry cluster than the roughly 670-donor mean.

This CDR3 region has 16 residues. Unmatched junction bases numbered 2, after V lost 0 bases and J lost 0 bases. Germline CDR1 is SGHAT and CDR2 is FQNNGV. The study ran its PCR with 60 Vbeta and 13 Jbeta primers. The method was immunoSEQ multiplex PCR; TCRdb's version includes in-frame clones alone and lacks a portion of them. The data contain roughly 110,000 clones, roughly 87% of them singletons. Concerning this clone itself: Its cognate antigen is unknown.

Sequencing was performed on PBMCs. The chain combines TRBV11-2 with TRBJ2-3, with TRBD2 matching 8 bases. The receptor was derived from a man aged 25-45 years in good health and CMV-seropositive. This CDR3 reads CASSLELAESTDTQYF. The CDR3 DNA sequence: TGTGCCAGCAGCTTAGAACTAGCGGAGAGCACAGATACGCAGTATTTT.